A single sample is the source of the 26 T cell receptor beta chains below, sequenced in a study of cytomegalovirus exposure and HLA in healthy donors. The PCR employed 60 Vbeta primers together with 13 Jbeta primers. Measured with immunoSEQ multiplex PCR; TCRdb has only the in-frame clones, and not every one. This table has some 150,000 clones, approximately 74% appearing once. Sequenced sample: PBMCs. The receptors were sampled from a man aged 18 to 30 in good health and CMV-seronegative.

The genes are TRBV6-5 and TRBJ1-4; weak D call: TRBD1 (5 bases). Germline V gene data show CDR1 as MNHEY and CDR2 as SVGAGI. This CDR3 comprises 14 residues. Trimming shortened V by 6 bases and J by 7 bases, and 15 bases separated the two germline ends. In DNA form, the CDR3 reads TGTGCCAGCAGACGACGGGGGGGTATTGAAAAACTGTTTTTT. Its protein is CASRRRGGIEKLFF.

The chain joins TRBV7-2 to TRBJ2-3; a possible D gene is TRBD2 (6 bases). Germline-derived CDR1 and CDR2 are SGHTA and FQGNSA. The V and J ends lost 8 bases and 3 bases respectively, with 18 bases between them. The CDR3 is 15 amino acids. The CDR3 loop is CASCRGNPVTDTQYF. The CDR3 bases are TGTGCCAGCTGTCGGGGGAATCCGGTGACAGATACGCAGTATTTT.

The CDR3 loop is CATFGQGYGYTF. CDR3 DNA: TGTGCCACCTTTGGACAGGGGTACGGCTACACCTTC. The chain links TRBV19 to TRBJ1-2; 9 nucleotides line up with TRBD1. Per germline, CDR1 LNHDA and CDR2 SQIVND (reference sequence). The trim removed 10 bases at V and 8 bases at J, leaving 8 bases unmatched. The CDR3 sequence is 12 residues long.

The chain links TRBV6-6 to TRBJ2-7; 9 bases match TRBD2. Germline V CDR1 and CDR2: MNHNY, SVGAGI (reference sequence). CDR3 size: 15 residues. V was pared by 4 bases and J by 1 base, with 5 bases of the junction left unmatched. The CDR3 nucleotides read TGTGCCAGCAGTTCGGCGGGGGGGTTTTCCTACGAGCAGTACTTC. Encoded protein: CASSSAGGFSYEQYF.

The genes are TRBV25-1 and TRBJ2-3, with a possible D match to TRBD2 (6 bases). The CDR3 has 14 residues. CDR1 is MGHDK and CDR2 is SYGVNS in the germline V gene. Trimming took off 3 bases at V and 0 bases at J, with 7 bases between the two ends. In DNA form, the CDR3 reads TGTGCCAGCAGTGAGGACTACAGCACAGATACGCAGTATTTT. It translates to CASSEDYSTDTQYF.

V and J are TRBV5-1 and TRBJ1-4, with 12 bases matching TRBD1. From germline, CDR1 is SGHRS and CDR2 YFSETQ. V shed 4 bases and J 8 bases; nucleotides not matched to a gene: 0. The CDR3 runs 13 residues. The DNA for the CDR3 is TGCGCCAGCAGCGGGACAGGGGGCGAAAAACTGTTTTTT. It specifies CASSGTGGEKLFF.

The chain joins TRBV6-1 to TRBJ2-7; D call uncertain. V was clipped by 2 bases and J by 6 bases, with 11 bases between them. Germline V gives CDR1 MNHNS, CDR2 SASEGT. The CDR3 totals 13 residues. The DNA for the CDR3 is TGTGCCAGCAGTGAACCTATCGCCAGCGAGCAGTACGTC. It specifies CASSEPIASEQYV.

This clone showed up just once. This rearrangement joins TRBV6-6 to TRBJ1-1; TRBD1 is a possible D gene (5 bases). This CDR3 is built from 15 residues. Trimming removed 0 bases at V and 7 bases at J, with 15 bases between. Germline V CDR1 and CDR2: MNHNY, SVGAGI (reference sequence). As DNA, the CDR3 is TGTGCCAGCAGTTACTCCCTGGGGCAAACAGGTGAAGCTTTCTTT. Protein: CASSYSLGQTGEAFF.

The J gene is TRBJ2-1, the V gene TRBV9; TRBD2 agrees at 10 bases. Trimming took 1 base from V and 7 from J; bases not matched to a gene: 5. Germline lookup yields CDR1 SGDLS and CDR2 YYNGEE. This CDR3 region has 15 residues. The CDR3 loop is CASSVSGGARNEQFF. In DNA, the CDR3 is TGTGCCAGCAGCGTAAGCGGGGGGGCTCGGAATGAGCAGTTCTTC.

The J gene is TRBJ2-5, the V gene TRBV18; 13 bases fit TRBD2. Germline CDR1 reads KGHSH; CDR2 reads LQKENI. V lost 6 bases, J lost 5 bases, and 9 bases stayed unmatched. The CDR3 spans 16 residues. As DNA, the CDR3 is TGTGCCAGCTCGCCGACTAGCGGGGGGTTCCAGGAGACCCAGTACTTC. Translation: CASSPTSGGFQETQYF.

Concerning this clone: An end of the junction does not agree with germline; a read error may underlie this. In the same sample, other DNA sequences code for this CDR3. This chain connects TRBV2 to TRBJ1-5, with TRBD1 matching over 7 bases. CDR3 size: 15 residues. Germline V gives CDR1 SNHLY, CDR2 FYNNEI. CDR3 bases: TGTGCCAGTAGTGCACAGGGGTATAGCAATCAGCCCCAGCATTTT. This codes for CASSAQGYSNQPQHF. Looking up the rest from reference TRBV2 and TRBJ1-5 gives the full variable domain: EPEVTQTPSHQVTQMGQEVILRCVPISNHLYFYWYRQILGQKVEFLVSFYNNEISEKSEIFDDQFSVERPDGSNFTLKIRSTKLEDSAMYFCASSAQGYSNQPQHFGDGTRLSIL.

The genes are TRBV7-8 and TRBJ1-5; D gene uncertain. The germline V gene has CDR1 SGHVS and CDR2 FQNEAQ. The CDR3 is 13 residues long. V shed 0 bases and J shed 11 bases, with 11 bases lying between them. CDR3 residues: CASSLADYSAQHF. The DNA for the CDR3 is TGTGCCAGCAGCTTAGCCGACTATTCAGCCCAGCATTTT.

The rearrangement uses TRBV30 and TRBJ2-5, with D hard to call. The better agreement between TRBJ2-7 and the DNA end casts doubt on the J call. The CDR3 runs 12 residues. CDR1 and CDR2 from the germline V gene are GTSNPN and SVGIG (reference sequence). The CDR3 DNA reads as TGTGCCTGGAGTGCTTGGGCCTACGAGCAGTACTTC. It is translated as CAWSAWAYEQYF.

This chain joins TRBV2 and TRBJ2-5; 13 bases are a match to TRBD2. Per the germline V gene, CDR1 is SNHLY and CDR2 is FYNNEI. V dropped 7 bases and J dropped 7; count of bases not matched to a gene: 6. CDR3 size: 14 residues. The CDR3 here is CASKLRTSGGTQYF. The DNA of the CDR3 is TGTGCCAGCAAGTTAAGGACTAGCGGGGGGACCCAGTACTTC.

This clone appeared once. V and J are TRBV28 and TRBJ1-5; tentatively, D is TRBD1 (5 bases). CDR3 size: 17 residues. The V and J ends lost 7 bases and 4 bases respectively, with 23 bases between them. Germline CDR1 reads MDHEN; CDR2 reads SYDVKM. The CDR3 is CASNHTPGRVGNQPQHF. The CDR3 coding sequence is TGTGCCAGCAACCATACCCCGGGCAGGGTAGGAAATCAGCCCCAGCATTTT.

J is TRBJ1-1 and V is TRBV6-1, with 9 bases identical to TRBD1. In germline, CDR1 is MNHNS, CDR2 SASEGT. V was pared by 6 bases and J by 6 bases, with 8 bases of the junction left unmatched. CDR3 length: 14 residues. The CDR3 is CASSPGQGYSEAFF. DNA for the CDR3: TGTGCCAGCAGCCCGGGACAGGGTTACTCTGAAGCTTTCTTT.

J is TRBJ1-2 and V is TRBV5-1; 12 bases align to TRBD1. Germline CDR1 is SGHRS and CDR2 is YFSETQ. This CDR3 has 16 amino acids. Trimming took 1 base from V and 4 from J; bases not matched to a gene: 5. CDR3 in amino acids: CASSLWPGQGAYGYTF. CDR3 in DNA: TGCGCCAGCAGCTTGTGGCCGGGACAGGGGGCCTATGGCTACACCTTC.

In this sample, this clone turned up once. V gene TRBV18 combines with J gene TRBJ2-5; D gene unclear. The J call may not be correct, given that the DNA end is closer to TRBJ2-7. There are 13 residues in the CDR3. Germline assignment: CDR1 KGHSH and CDR2 LQKENI. CDR3 region: CASSQQATYEQYF. The DNA for the CDR3 is TGTGCCAGCTCCCAGCAGGCCACCTACGAGCAGTACTTC.

This clone was recorded a few times. V is TRBV28 and J is TRBJ1-2; a possible D gene is TRBD1 (6 bases). The V end lost 4 bases, the J end lost 7 bases, and 19 bases lay between the germline ends. The CDR3 spans 15 residues. Germline assignment: CDR1 MDHEN and CDR2 SYDVKM. The CDR3 loop is CASSSWAGAEGGYTF. CDR3 bases: TGTGCCAGCAGTTCATGGGCAGGGGCTGAGGGTGGCTACACCTTC.

The chain has TRBV4-3 and TRBJ2-7; possibly TRBD1 for D (6 bases). Trimming removed 0 bases from V and 1 base from J, with 16 bases in between. The CDR3 extends over 17 amino acids. The germline V gene has CDR1 LGHNA and CDR2 YSLEER. The CDR3 DNA follows: TGCGCCAGCAGCCAAGATCATGTTGGGGGCGCATCCTACGAGCAGTACTTC. Its protein is CASSQDHVGGASYEQYF.

The CDR3 nucleotides read TGTGCCAGTAGTATCTGGCAGGGGAGCTACGAGCAGTACTTC. It specifies CASSIWQGSYEQYF. The chain joins TRBV19 to TRBJ2-7, with D maybe TRBD1 (6 bases). Trimming took 3 bases from V and 3 from J, leaving 12 bases between them. The CDR3 is 14 residues long. Per the germline V gene, CDR1 is LNHDA and CDR2 is SQIVND (reference sequence). Complete variable domain (other parts from reference TRBV19 and TRBJ2-7): DGGITQSPKYLFRKEGQNVTLSCEQNLNHDAMYWYRQDPGQGLRLIYYSQIVNDFQKGDIAEGYSVSREKKESFPLTVTSAQKNPTAFYLCASSIWQGSYEQYFGPGTRLTVT.

The chain combines TRBV7-2 with TRBJ2-1; 7 nucleotides match TRBD1. V trimming: 1 base; J trimming: 7 bases; junction bases outside the gene matches: 7. The germline gives CDR1 SGHTA, CDR2 FQGNSA. The CDR3 is 15 amino acids. The CDR3 sequence is CASSLEVSGGNEQFF. The CDR3 bases are TGTGCCAGCAGCTTAGAAGTGTCAGGGGGTAATGAGCAGTTCTTC.

The rearrangement uses TRBV7-2 and TRBJ2-3; tentative D call: TRBD1 (5 bases). Germline values: CDR1 SGHTA, CDR2 FQGNSA. The V and J ends lost 2 bases and 0 bases respectively, with 6 bases between them. The CDR3 has 14 amino acids. The CDR3: CASSLTGSTDTQYF. The CDR3 bases are TGTGCCAGCAGCTTAACAGGAAGCACAGATACGCAGTATTTT.

The chain has TRBV5-1 and TRBJ2-3; 7 nucleotides agree with TRBD2. V dropped 7 bases and J dropped 0; count of bases not matched to a gene: 8. This CDR3 comprises 15 residues. The germline V gene encodes CDR1 SGHRS and CDR2 YFSETQ. The CDR3 protein is CASVNRGDSTDTQYF. CDR3 in DNA: TGCGCCAGCGTTAACCGGGGGGACAGCACAGATACGCAGTATTTT.

This chain uses TRBV4-3 with TRBJ2-1, with no clear D. CDR1 and CDR2 (germline): LGHNA, YSLEER. Between the trimmed V and J ends, which lost 1 base and 10 bases, there was a span of 5 bases. The CDR3 length is 11 residues. CDR3 bases: TGCGCCAGCAGCCAAGGGCAGGAGCAGTTCTTC. The encoded protein is CASSQGQEQFF.

This clone turned up a few times. Other DNA sequences of this sample code for an identical CDR3. The chain recombines TRBV5-1 with TRBJ1-1; a weak D match, TRBD1 (5 bases). Germline CDR1 SGHRS, CDR2 YFSETQ. V lost 1 base and J lost 1, with 8 bases in between. CDR3 length equals 14 residues. CDR3: CASSLTGPNTEAFF. The CDR3 DNA follows: TGCGCCAGCAGCTTGACAGGCCCGAACACTGAAGCTTTCTTT. The complete variable domain, with remaining parts taken from reference TRBV5-1 and TRBJ1-1, reads KAGVTQTPRYLIKTRGQQVTLSCSPISGHRSVSWYQQTPGQGLQFLFEYFSETQRNKGNFPGRFSGRQFSNSRSEMNVSTLELGDSALYLCASSLTGPNTEAFFGQGTRLTVV.